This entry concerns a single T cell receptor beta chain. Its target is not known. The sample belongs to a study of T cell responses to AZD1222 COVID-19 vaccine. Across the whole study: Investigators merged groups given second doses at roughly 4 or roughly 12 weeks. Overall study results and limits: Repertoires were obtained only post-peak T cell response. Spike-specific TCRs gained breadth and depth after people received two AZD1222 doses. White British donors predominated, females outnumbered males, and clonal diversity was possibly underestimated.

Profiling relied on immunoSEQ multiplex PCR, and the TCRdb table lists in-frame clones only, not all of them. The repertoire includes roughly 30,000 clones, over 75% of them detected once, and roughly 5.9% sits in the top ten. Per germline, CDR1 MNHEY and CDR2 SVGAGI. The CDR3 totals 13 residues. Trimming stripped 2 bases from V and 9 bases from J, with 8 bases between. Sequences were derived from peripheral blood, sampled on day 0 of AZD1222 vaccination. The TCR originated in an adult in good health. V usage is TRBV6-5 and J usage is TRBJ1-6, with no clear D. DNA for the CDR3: TGTGCCAGCAGTTACGCCGTTGGTTCACCCCTCCACTTT. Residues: CASSYAVGSPLHF.